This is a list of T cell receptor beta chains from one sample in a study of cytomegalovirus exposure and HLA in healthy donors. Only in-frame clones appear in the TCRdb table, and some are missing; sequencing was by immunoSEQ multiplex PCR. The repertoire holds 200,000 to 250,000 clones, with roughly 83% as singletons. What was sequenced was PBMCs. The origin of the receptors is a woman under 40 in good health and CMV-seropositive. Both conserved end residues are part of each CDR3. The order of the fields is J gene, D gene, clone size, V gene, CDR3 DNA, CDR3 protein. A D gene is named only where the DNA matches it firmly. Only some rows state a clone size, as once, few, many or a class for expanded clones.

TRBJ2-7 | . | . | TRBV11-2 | TGTGCCAGCAGCTTAGACCCGGGACAACGCGAGCAGTACTTC | CASSLDPGQREQYF
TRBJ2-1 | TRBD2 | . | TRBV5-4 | TGTGCCAGCAGCATAGCGGGAGAAGGGCACAATGAGCAGTTCTTC | CASSIAGEGHNEQFF
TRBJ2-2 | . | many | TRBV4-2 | TGTGCCAGCAGCCAAGATCGGCGGGATACCGGGGAGCTGTTTTTT | CASSQDRRDTGELFF
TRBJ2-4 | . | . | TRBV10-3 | TGTGCCATCAGTGAGTCGAATCCAGGGGTTATAGCCAAAAACATTCAGTACTTC | CAISESNPGVIAKNIQYF
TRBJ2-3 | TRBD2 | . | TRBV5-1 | TGCGCCAGCAGACGGAGCGGGATACAGAGACTAGCGGGAGCGGATACGCAGTATTTT | CASRRSGIQRLAGADTQYF
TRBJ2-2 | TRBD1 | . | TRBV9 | TGTGCCAGCAGCTCCAGCCGGGACAGGGCGAACACCGGGGAGCTGTTTTTT | CASSSSRDRANTGELFF
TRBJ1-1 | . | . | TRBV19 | TGTGCCAGTAGTACCGGTTGGAACACTGAAGCTTTCTTT | CASSTGWNTEAFF
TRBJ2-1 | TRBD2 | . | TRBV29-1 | TGCAGCGTTGCTCTAGCGGACGAGCAGTTCTTC | CSVALADEQFF
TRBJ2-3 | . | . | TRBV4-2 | TGTGCCAGCAGCCGCGAAGTGATAAGCACAGATACGCAGTATTTT | CASSREVISTDTQYF
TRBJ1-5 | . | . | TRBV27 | TGTGCCAGCAGTTCAGGGTTGCCGCATCAGCCCCAGCATTTT | CASSSGLPHQPQHF
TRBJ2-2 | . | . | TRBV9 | TGTGCCAGCAGCCCAGGACTCTCCCCCGGGGAGCTGTTTTTT | CASSPGLSPGELFF
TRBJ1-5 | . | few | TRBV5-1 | TGCGCCAGCAGCTTGGGCCCTGGGGTTGGGCAGCCCCAGCATTTT | CASSLGPGVGQPQHF
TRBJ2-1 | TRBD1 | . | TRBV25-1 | TGTGCCAGCAGTCAGACAGGGTATTTCTTC | CASSQTGYFF
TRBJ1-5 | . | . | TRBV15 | TGTGCCACCAGCGTACTGGCGGACAATCAGCCCCAGCATTTT | CATSVLADNQPQHF
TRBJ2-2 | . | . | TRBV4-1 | TGCGCCAGCAGCCAAGATAAGGGGCCGGGGGCCGGGGAGCTGTTTTTT | CASSQDKGPGAGELFF
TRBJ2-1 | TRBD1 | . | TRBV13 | TGTGCCAGCAGCGCCCGGACAGGGGGTTCCTACAATGAGCAGTTCTTC | CASSARTGGSYNEQFF
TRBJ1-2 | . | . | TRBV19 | TGTGCCAGTAGTATCTCGCATTTCGGGGGCTATGGCTACACCTTC | CASSISHFGGYGYTF
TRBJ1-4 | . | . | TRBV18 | TGTGCCAGCTCACCAAGGGCCCGGCCAGATGGACTGTTTTTT | CASSPRARPDGLFF
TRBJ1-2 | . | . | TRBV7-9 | TGTGCCAGCCCCGTTGGGGCGCAGGGAGGCTACACCTTC | CASPVGAQGGYTF
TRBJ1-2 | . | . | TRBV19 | TGTGCCAGTAGTATAGGTGGGGTCTTGCATGGCTACACCTTC | CASSIGGVLHGYTF
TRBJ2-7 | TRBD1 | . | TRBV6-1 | TGTGCCAGCAGGCTGAGACAGGGGTTGCGCGAGCAGTACTTC | CASRLRQGLREQYF
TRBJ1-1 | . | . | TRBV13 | TGTGCCAGCAGTCTAAGAGAGAACACTGAAGCTTTCTTT | CASSLRENTEAFF
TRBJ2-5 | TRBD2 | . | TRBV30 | TGTGCCTGGAGCCTCGAGAGTCGGACTAGCGGGAGGCTGTACGAGACCCAGTACTTC | CAWSLESRTSGRLYETQYF
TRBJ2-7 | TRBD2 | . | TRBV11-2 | TGTGCCAGCAGCTTAGAGGCGGGAGCATCCTACGAGCAGTACTTC | CASSLEAGASYEQYF
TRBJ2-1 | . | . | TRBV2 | TGTGCCAGCAGAGTACAGGGCAATGAGCAGTTCTTC | CASRVQGNEQFF
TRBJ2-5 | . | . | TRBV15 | TGTGCCACCAGCAGAGATTTGGGAGAGACCCAGTACTTC | CATSRDLGETQYF
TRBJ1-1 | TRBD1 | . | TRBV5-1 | TGCGCCAGCAGCTGGGGACAGAGAGACACTGAAGCTTTCTTT | CASSWGQRDTEAFF
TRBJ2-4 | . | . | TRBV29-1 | TGCAGCGTTAACGGAGACGGATTTGGAAACATTCAGTACTTC | CSVNGDGFGNIQYF
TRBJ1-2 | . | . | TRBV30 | TGTGCCTGGAGCGACAACTCTGGCTACACCTTC | CAWSDNSGYTF
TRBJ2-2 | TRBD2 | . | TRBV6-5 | TGTGCCAGCAGTTACACTAGCGGGAGCGGGGAGCTGTTTTTT | CASSYTSGSGELFF
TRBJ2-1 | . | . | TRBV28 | TGTGCCAGCAGTTTAAGTGGCGGTGAGCAGTTCTTC | CASSLSGGEQFF